Below, 10 T cell receptor beta chains from the same sample are listed, as sequenced in a study of OX40 agonist ivuxolimab in advanced cancers. Produced via immunoSEQ multiplex PCR; TCRdb's table is partial and in-frame only. The table includes under 100,000 clones, around 80% detected once. The material sequenced was CD4+ or CD8+ T cells sorted from blood, taken in a trial of the OX40 agonist ivuxolimab. All receptors come from an adult with an advanced solid tumor such as melanoma, head and neck, liver or kidney cancer.

This chain connects TRBV28 to TRBJ2-7, with D perhaps matching TRBD2 (6 bases). V was pared by 3 bases and J by 6 bases, with 18 bases between. Per germline, CDR1 MDHEN and CDR2 SYDVKM. The CDR3 covers 15 residues. Written as DNA, the CDR3 is TGTGCCAGCAGTTTGGGTGCGGGCACCGGGGGCGAGCAGTACTTC. It encodes CASSLGAGTGGEQYF.

This sequence joins TRBV2 and TRBJ2-5; D may be TRBD1 (5 bases). CDR3 length: 13 amino acids. V was shortened by 4 bases and J by 3 bases, with 9 bases between the two germline ends. Germline V CDR1 and CDR2: SNHLY, FYNNEI. CDR3 region: CASSVLGEETQYF. The CDR3 region has the DNA TGTGCCAGCAGTGTATTAGGGGAAGAGACCCAGTACTTC.

The chain has TRBV9 and TRBJ2-1, with 12 bases matching TRBD2. The germline V gene has CDR1 SGDLS and CDR2 YYNGEE. V dropped 2 bases and J dropped 9; count of bases not matched to a gene: 6. The CDR3 covers 15 residues. The CDR3 sequence: CASSVRLAGVGEQFF. The CDR3 DNA reads TGTGCCAGCAGCGTCCGACTAGCGGGAGTAGGTGAGCAGTTCTTC.

The V and J genes are TRBV15 and TRBJ2-1; TRBD2 aligns across 12 bases. Losses at the gene ends were 1 base for V and 15 bases for J; bases not matched to a gene: 13. Germline loops: CDR1 LNHNV, CDR2 YYDKDF (reference sequence). CDR3 length: 16 residues. CDR3 sequence: CATSRGAKTSGGHRFF. The CDR3 coding sequence is TGTGCCACCAGCAGAGGGGCCAAAACTAGCGGGGGGCACAGGTTCTTC.

The V call is TRBV20-1, the J call TRBJ2-7, with a weak D call TRBD1 (5 bases). CDR1 DFQATT and CDR2 SNEGSKA come from the germline V gene (reference sequence). This CDR3 region has 11 residues. V was clipped by 5 bases and J by 3 bases, with 8 bases between them. The CDR3 loop is CSAVQGYEQYF. The CDR3 DNA follows: TGCAGTGCTGTTCAGGGCTACGAGCAGTACTTC.

The rearrangement links TRBV10-3 to TRBJ1-1; no clear D. Trimming cost V 2 bases and J 1 base, with 5 bases left between them. The V gene's germline CDR1 is ENHRY and CDR2 SYGVKD. The CDR3 length is 13 residues. CDR3 amino acids: CAISEVGNTEAFF. The DNA of the CDR3 is TGTGCCATCAGTGAGGTGGGGAACACTGAAGCTTTCTTT.

This clone appeared a single time. The genes are TRBV28 and TRBJ1-5, with 9 bases lining up with TRBD1. The CDR3 sequence is 16 residues long. The trim removed 5 bases at V and 7 bases at J, leaving 12 bases unmatched. Germline loops: CDR1 MDHEN, CDR2 SYDVKM. Here the CDR3 reads CASSVTGTGSRQPQHF. The CDR3 coding sequence is TGTGCCAGCAGTGTGACCGGGACAGGGAGTCGACAGCCCCAGCATTTT.

This clone was recorded a few times. The chain links TRBV9 to TRBJ2-2, with D perhaps TRBD1 (6 bases). Germline V lookup: CDR1 SGDLS, CDR2 YYNGEE. The V gene lost 6 bases and the J gene lost 1 base, with 7 bases spanning the gap. The CDR3 extends over 13 amino acids. The chain's CDR3 is CASNRENTGELFF. The CDR3 DNA is TGTGCCAGCAACAGGGAGAACACCGGGGAGCTGTTTTTT.

V and J are TRBV6-6 and TRBJ1-1, with D possibly being TRBD1 (5 bases). This CDR3 has 12 amino acids. Germline CDR1 and CDR2: MNHNY and SVGAGI (reference sequence). Trimming shortened V by 6 bases and J by 7 bases, and 12 bases separated the two germline ends. CDR3: CASSRDQGEAFF. As DNA, the CDR3 is TGTGCCAGCAGCCGAGACCAGGGTGAAGCTTTCTTT.

The count of this clone is one. V gene TRBV4-2 combines with J gene TRBJ1-4; D call uncertain. V lost 5 bases and J lost 5, with 15 bases in between. This CDR3 comprises 15 residues. The germline V gene encodes CDR1 LGHNA and CDR2 YNFKEQ. Here the CDR3 DNA reads TGTGCCAGCAGCTCCCTCGGGGAGGGAAATGAAAAACTGTTTTTT. Amino acid sequence: CASSSLGEGNEKLFF.